The T cell receptor beta chain described here comes from a study of blood T cell repertoires in COVID-19. There are 15 residues in the CDR3. The germline V and J ends were trimmed by 8 bases and 3 bases, with 17 bases remaining between them. The V gene's germline CDR1 is MNHEY and CDR2 SMNVEV (reference sequence). Participants were placed into cohorts based on the clinical history they reported. The repertoire was sequenced with immunoSEQ multiplex PCR; TCRdb's copy has only in-frame clones and lacks some. The sample shows 320,000 or so clones, 75% to 90% of them seen only once. The genes are TRBV27 and TRBJ2-1; D is perhaps TRBD2 (7 bases). Sequencing was performed on PBMCs or T cells enriched from blood (not recorded which). This receptor was obtained from a man aged 55 to 70 who had recovered from COVID-19. Here the CDR3 DNA reads TGTGCCAGCTCAAAAGGGGGGGTGGGCTACAATGAGCAGTTCTTC. It is translated as CASSKGGVGYNEQFF.